Listed here is a single T cell receptor (beta chain). These data come from a study of blood T cells in healthy people across ages. Trimming took 0 bases from V and 3 from J; bases not matched to a gene: 7. This CDR3 is built from 17 residues. The V gene's germline CDR1 is SGHAT and CDR2 FQNNGV. Using a J-beta primer mix together with a sample-barcoded 5' primer, a second PCR was run for about 7 to 12 cycles. TCRdb reanalysed the 5' RACE reads using MiXCR and keeps one entry per CDR3 protein. In the table there are some 900,000 distinct CDR3 sequences, roughly 43% of which are singletons. Every sample had a minimum of 6 million PBMCs isolated.

This sequence joins TRBV11-2 and TRBJ2-3, with TRBD2 matching 9 bases. This receptor was obtained from a young man in good health. The source material was blood. CDR3 sequence: CASSLDIGLAGTDTQYF. In DNA form, the CDR3 reads TGTGCCAGCAGCTTAGATATAGGGCTAGCGGGGACAGATACGCAGTATTTT.